The 10 T cell receptor beta chains below come from one sample, sequenced in a study of Ad26.COV2.S vaccination and SARS-CoV-2 variants. Treatment described: some 20 received Ad26.COV2.S at low or high dose, single or two shots; about 5 received placebo; per-sample allocation not given. Each sample was drawn 63 days after the first injection (of vaccine or placebo). The data were produced by immunoSEQ multiplex PCR, yet TCRdb's version contains in-frame clones alone and is incomplete. In the table there are fewer than 500,000 clones, around 91% of which are singletons. The starting material was peripheral blood, obtained in a trial of Ad26.COV2.S vaccine versus placebo. The receptors stem from a person aged 18-65 years who received the Ad26.COV2.S COVID-19 vaccine or a placebo.

The rearrangement uses TRBV7-9 and TRBJ2-3; a weak D match, TRBD1 (5 bases). Germline V gene lookup returns CDR1 SEHNR and CDR2 FQNEAQ (reference sequence). The CDR3 is made up of 15 amino acids. Trimming stripped 1 base from V and 0 bases from J, with 8 bases between. The chain's CDR3 is CASSLGQSSTDTQYF. For the CDR3, the DNA is TGTGCCAGCAGCTTAGGACAGAGTAGCACAGATACGCAGTATTTT.

V and J are TRBV9 and TRBJ2-5; a possible D gene is TRBD2 (5 bases). CDR3 length: 15 amino acids. In germline, CDR1 is SGDLS, CDR2 YYNGEE. V was shortened by 0 bases and J by 1 base, with 10 bases between the two germline ends. The CDR3 DNA reads as TGTGCCAGCAGCGTAGGGGCGGGCTCCCAAGAGACCCAGTACTTC. Its translation: CASSVGAGSQETQYF.

V usage is TRBV5-5 and J usage is TRBJ2-3; no definite D call. The germline CDR1 and CDR2 sequences are SGHKS and YYEKEE (reference sequence). Trimming shortened V by 2 bases and J by 7 bases, and 8 bases separated the two germline ends. The CDR3 totals 12 residues. Here the CDR3 reads CASSFQEYTQYF. Written as DNA, the CDR3 is TGTGCCAGCAGCTTTCAGGAGTATACGCAGTATTTT.

The chain is built from TRBV5-4 and TRBJ2-7; 7 bases align to TRBD1. CDR3 length equals 14 residues. Trimming removed 4 bases from V and 0 bases from J; junction bases left unmatched: 4. Germline CDR1 is SGHNT and CDR2 is YYREEE (reference sequence). Written as DNA, the CDR3 is TGTGCCAGCAGCCTGGGACAGCTCTCCTACGAGCAGTACTTC. Translation: CASSLGQLSYEQYF. Supplemented by reference TRBV5-4 and TRBJ2-7, the full variable domain reads ETGVTQSPTHLIKTRGQQVTLRCSSQSGHNTVSWYQQALGQGPQFIFQYYREEENGRGNFPPRFSGLQFPNYSSELNVNALELDDSALYLCASSLGQLSYEQYFGPGTRLTVT.

The CDR3 DNA is TGTGCCAGCAGCAAGGGGAGAGCAGATACGCAGTATTTT. Amino acid sequence: CASSKGRADTQYF. This sequence joins TRBV5-4 and TRBJ2-3; D may match TRBD1 or TRBD2 (5 bases each). CDR1 is SGHNT, CDR2 YYREEE, per germline (reference sequence). Deletions cut 4 bases from V and 4 bases from J, with 10 bases between. The CDR3 has 13 residues.

This chain uses TRBV30 with TRBJ1-5, with a possible D match to TRBD1 (5 bases). Germline CDR1 is GTSNPN and CDR2 is SVGIG (reference sequence). CDR3 size: 15 residues. The V and J ends lost 1 base and 2 bases respectively, with 12 bases between them. CDR3 in amino acids: CAWSGVGGGNQPQHF. The CDR3 bases are TGTGCCTGGAGTGGAGTCGGGGGGGGCAATCAGCCCCAGCATTTT. Using reference TRBV30 and TRBJ1-5 for the parts outside the CDR3, the full variable domain is SQTIHQWPATLVQPVGSPLSLECTVEGTSNPNLYWYRQAAGRGLQLLFYSVGIGQISSEVPQNLSASRPQDRQFILSSKKLLLSDSGFYLCAWSGVGGGNQPQHFGDGTRLSIL.

The chain couples TRBV18 to TRBJ2-7, with 8 positions matching TRBD1. The CDR3 runs 17 residues. Germline V gene data show CDR1 as KGHSH and CDR2 as LQKENI. J lost 5 bases, V lost 6 bases, and 18 bases had no gene match. This chain's CDR3 is CASSQIPTGTGGNEQYF. CDR3 bases: TGTGCCAGCTCCCAGATTCCCACCGGGACAGGTGGCAACGAGCAGTACTTC.

The CDR3 DNA reads as TGCGCCAGCAGCATCGGGAGAGACAATGAGCAGTTCTTC. Its translation is CASSIGRDNEQFF. The V and J genes are TRBV5-1 and TRBJ2-1, with a tentative D call TRBD2 (6 bases). V was clipped by 4 bases and J by 5 bases, with 10 bases between them. The germline gives CDR1 SGHRS, CDR2 YFSETQ. The length of the CDR3 is 13 residues.

The rearrangement uses TRBV4-2 and TRBJ1-5; D perhaps matches TRBD1 (5 bases). CDR1 is LGHNA and CDR2 is YNFKEQ in the germline V gene. Trimming cost V 4 bases and J 3 bases, with 19 bases left between them. CDR3 size: 17 residues. CDR3 loop: CASSPRPTALSNQPQHF. In DNA form, the CDR3 reads TGTGCCAGCAGCCCACGCCCGACAGCACTTTCCAATCAGCCCCAGCATTTT.

V and J are TRBV27 and TRBJ1-1; D remains unclear. CDR1 is MNHEY and CDR2 is SMNVEV in the germline V gene (reference sequence). This CDR3 contains 12 residues. Trimming took off 11 bases at V and 0 bases at J, with 10 bases between the two ends. CDR3 sequence reads: CASGSLNTEAFF. Written as DNA, the CDR3 is TGTGCCTCCGGCAGTTTGAACACTGAAGCTTTCTTT.